The next 16 T cell receptor beta chains were all read from a single sample in a study of T-cell reconstitution after alpha-beta-depleted transplantation in children. Unique molecular identifiers tagged the TCRbeta library. Each CDR3 protein is one row after TCRdb ran MiXCR on the PCR reads. This sample yields about 980,000 distinct CDR3 sequences, of which under 30% are seen a single time; more than 25% belongs to the top ten. This material consisted of PBMCs, mostly from graft donor cells, taken 360 days after TCRalphabeta/CD19-depleted stem cell transplant. Source of these receptors: a boy younger than two who had a stem cell transplant for SCID, so the T cells may come from the graft donor.

The rearrangement uses TRBV7-9 and TRBJ2-2, with D tentatively TRBD1 or TRBD2 (6 bases each). Germline V gives CDR1 SEHNR, CDR2 FQNEAQ (reference sequence). Deletions cut 2 bases from V and 4 bases from J, with 11 bases between. The CDR3 is 15 amino acids. The DNA for the CDR3 is TGTGCCAGCAGCTTACGACAGGAGGGCACCGGGGAGCTGTTTTTT. Its translation: CASSLRQEGTGELFF.

This clonotype was seen ten or more times. The gene calls are TRBV9 and TRBJ2-2; D is undetermined. V gave up 0 bases and J gave up 0 bases, with 3 bases separating them. The CDR3 contains 14 residues. CDR1 is SGDLS, CDR2 YYNGEE, per germline. CDR3 sequence (DNA): TGTGCCAGCAGCGTAGCCGCGAACACCGGGGAGCTGTTTTTT. Protein product: CASSVAANTGELFF.

This clonotype has a handful of counts. The chain recombines TRBV24-1 with TRBJ2-2, with 10 positions matching TRBD1. The CDR3 has 17 amino acids. Germline V lookup: CDR1 KGHDR, CDR2 SFDVKD. After removal of 4 bases from V and 5 bases from J, the junction contained 9 bases not matched to a gene. CDR3 coding DNA: TGTGCCACCAGTGACCCTGGACAGGGGGTCGGTACCGGGGAGCTGTTTTTT. Protein: CATSDPGQGVGTGELFF.

The chain employs TRBV4-1 and TRBJ2-7; 12 nucleotides agree with TRBD2. Germline lookup yields CDR1 MGHRA and CDR2 YSYEKL. The CDR3 runs to 19 residues. J gave up 0 bases and V 0 bases, and 9 bases lay outside the gene matches. The CDR3 region has the DNA TGCGCCAGCAGCCAAGAGTCACTAGCGGGGGGCATAAGCTCCTACGAGCAGTACTTC. Residues: CASSQESLAGGISSYEQYF.

This chain connects TRBV7-8 to TRBJ1-6; 7 nucleotides align to TRBD1. Trimming at V came to 1 base and at J to 4 bases, leaving 7 bases not matched to a gene. The germline CDR1 and CDR2 sequences are SGHVS and FQNEAQ. This CDR3 is 17 amino acids long. CDR3 region: CASSLVLTGRYNSPLHF. As DNA, the CDR3 is TGTGCCAGCAGCTTAGTTCTGACAGGGAGGTATAATTCACCCCTCCACTTT.

The chain joins TRBV12-3 or TRBV12-4 to TRBJ2-3, with 12 bases aligning to TRBD2. J was trimmed by 5 bases and V by 3 bases; bases with no gene match: 6. The CDR3 runs 16 residues. The DNA of the CDR3 is TGTGCCAGCAGTTTGGCTAGCGGGGGGGCCAGAGATACGCAGTATTTT. This sequence encodes CASSLASGGARDTQYF.

This chain joins TRBV6-1 and TRBJ2-3; 12 nucleotides align to TRBD2. J was trimmed by 4 bases and V by 6 bases; bases with no gene match: 8. Per germline, CDR1 MNHNS and CDR2 SASEGT. This CDR3 contains 16 residues. CDR3 sequence: CASRRLAGVGADTQYF. CDR3 sequence (DNA): TGTGCCAGCAGGCGACTAGCGGGGGTCGGTGCAGATACGCAGTATTTT.

This clonotype has just a few counts. The chain has TRBV27 and TRBJ1-2; D is possibly TRBD1 (5 bases). The germline CDR1 and CDR2 sequences are MNHEY and SMNVEV (reference sequence). This CDR3 region has 17 residues. V dropped 5 bases and J dropped 4 bases, with 23 bases sitting between them. The CDR3 DNA is TGTGCCAGCAGTCCAGTCCCCGGTCCCGGGACGAGCTATGGCTACACCTTC. Protein: CASSPVPGPGTSYGYTF.

At least ten counts were recorded for this clonotype. The chain combines TRBV7-6 with TRBJ2-3; 8 bases line up with TRBD2. Germline-derived CDR1 and CDR2 are SGHVS and FNYEAQ. This CDR3 comprises 17 residues. V dropped 3 bases and J dropped 2; count of bases not matched to a gene: 10. CDR3: CASSFPVAGGATDTQYF. DNA of the CDR3: TGTGCCAGCAGCTTTCCCGTAGCCGGGGGGGCCACAGATACGCAGTATTTT.

The chain carries TRBV7-8 and TRBJ2-7, with D possibly being TRBD2 (6 bases). Trimming pared 8 bases from V and 2 bases from J, leaving 13 bases between. Germline V lookup: CDR1 SGHVS, CDR2 FQNEAQ. The length of the CDR3 is 13 residues. This chain's CDR3 is CASGGATPYEQYF. As DNA, the CDR3 is TGTGCCAGCGGCGGGGCTACCCCCTACGAGCAGTACTTC.

The J gene is TRBJ2-1, the V gene TRBV11-2, with 9 bases fitting TRBD2. Germline V lookup: CDR1 SGHAT, CDR2 FQNNGV. V gave up 3 bases and J gave up 6 bases; unmatched junction bases: 9. CDR3 size: 16 residues. The CDR3 DNA reads TGTGCCAGCAGCTTCGAAAGCGGGGGGCTTGGCAATGAGCAGTTCTTC. Amino acid sequence: CASSFESGGLGNEQFF.

The sample holds a few counts of this clonotype. The chain joins TRBV5-1 to TRBJ2-5; the match to TRBD1 covers 9 bases. The CDR3 is 16 residues long. Trimming removed 3 bases from V and 3 bases from J; junction bases left unmatched: 9. In germline, CDR1 is SGHRS, CDR2 YFSETQ. CDR3: CASSSSPWTGEETQYF. CDR3 in DNA: TGCGCCAGCAGCTCCTCGCCTTGGACAGGGGAAGAGACCCAGTACTTC.

The chain has TRBV4-1 and TRBJ1-1, with a tentative D call TRBD1 (5 bases). The germline V gene encodes CDR1 MGHRA and CDR2 YSYEKL. Between the trimmed V and J ends, which lost 4 bases and 5 bases, there was a span of 17 bases. The CDR3 has 15 residues. The CDR3 DNA follows: TGCGCCAGCAGCCTCCCAGGGAGGTTGCGGACTGAAGCTTTCTTT. Its protein is CASSLPGRLRTEAFF.

The chain carries TRBV20-1 and TRBJ2-7; D is possibly TRBD2 (6 bases). Germline CDR1 and CDR2: DFQATT and SNEGSKA (reference sequence). The CDR3 contains 12 residues. V was clipped by 3 bases and J by 6 bases, with 12 bases between them. This CDR3 is CSASSGASEQYF. DNA for the CDR3: TGCAGTGCTAGTTCGGGAGCGTCCGAGCAGTACTTC.

This clonotype turned up a few times. The V gene is TRBV5-1, the J gene TRBJ1-2; D is possibly TRBD1 (5 bases). CDR1 is SGHRS and CDR2 is YFSETQ in the germline V gene. V was shortened by 0 bases and J by 7 bases, with 13 bases between the two germline ends. This CDR3 contains 14 residues. Here the CDR3 reads CASSLEGTRGGYTF. CDR3 coding DNA: TGCGCCAGCAGCTTGGAAGGGACCCGGGGTGGCTACACCTTC.

The sample holds a few counts of this clonotype. The genes are TRBV20-1 and TRBJ1-2; the D is unclear. Trimming took 5 bases from V and 2 from J, leaving 12 bases between them. CDR1 DFQATT and CDR2 SNEGSKA come from the germline V gene (reference sequence). This CDR3 comprises 13 residues. In nucleotides, the CDR3 is TGCAGTGCTCACCTTTCACGCAACTATGGCTACACCTTC. It encodes CSAHLSRNYGYTF.